The TCR beta chain described here comes from a study of T-cell memory formation after mild COVID-19. The CDR3 length is 12 residues. Germline CDR1 SGHRS, CDR2 YFSETQ. Trimming stripped 9 bases from V and 7 bases from J, with 17 bases between. This clonotype was picked up a small number of times. In TCRdb, the 5' RACE reads were re-called with MiXCR into one record per CDR3 protein. The repertoire consists of more than 300,000 distinct CDR3 sequences, with 20% occurring once and the leading ten covering about 21%. The V gene is TRBV5-1, the J gene TRBJ2-7; D remains unclear. The receptor comes from a man aged 18-30 years who had mild COVID-19 (a few samples of this study predate the infection). Cell type and time point are not known. Material: PBMCs or a T cell subset sorted from them (not recorded which). CDR3 protein: CANLTPWQEQYV. The DNA for the CDR3 is TGCGCCAATCTAACCCCGTGGCAGGAGCAGTACGTC.